Listed below are T cell receptor beta chains from one sample, sequenced in a study of cytomegalovirus exposure and HLA in healthy donors. Using immunoSEQ multiplex PCR, the repertoire was profiled, and TCRdb retains in-frame clones only, with some absent. The sample contains fewer than 60,000 clones, around 77% of which appear only once. Sequenced sample: PBMCs. The receptors were sampled from a woman aged 40 to 55 in good health and CMV-seropositive. Each CDR3 is given with its conserved first and last residue. A D gene is named only where the DNA matches it firmly. Size tells how often a clone was seen (once, few, many) or the class of an expanded clone, and some rows leave it out.

CDR3nt | CDR3aa | d_gene | v_gene | abundance | j_gene
TGTGCTAGCAGCTTAGCCGCGACCTACGAGCAGTACTTC | CASSLAATYEQYF | . | TRBV7-7 | . | TRBJ2-7
TGTGCCAGCTCACCACCGGGTTGGGCAGGGGGGACTGAAGCTTTCTTT | CASSPPGWAGGTEAFF | TRBD1 | TRBV18 | . | TRBJ1-1
TGTGCCAGCAGCTTAGCGACAGGGAACTATGGCTACACCTTC | CASSLATGNYGYTF | TRBD1 | TRBV7-9 | . | TRBJ1-2
TGTGCCTGGAGTGTGGCTGGGGCAGGATTGGTTGCCAAAAACATTCAGTACTTC | CAWSVAGAGLVAKNIQYF | . | TRBV30 | . | TRBJ2-4
TGTGCCAGCGGCCTCGCAGGGGGTCCCTATGGCTACACCTTC | CASGLAGGPYGYTF | TRBD1 | TRBV5-4 | . | TRBJ1-2
TGCGCCAGCAGCTTGGGGGACAACCCCTATGGCTACACCTTC | CASSLGDNPYGYTF | . | TRBV5-1 | . | TRBJ1-2
TGTGCCAGCAGCCCCGGACAGTACACTGAAGCTTTCTTT | CASSPGQYTEAFF | . | TRBV7-8 | . | TRBJ1-1
TGTTCCAGCAGCTTAGTCTACGGGGGGGGCCGAAGGACAGATACGCAGTATTTT | CSSSLVYGGGRRTDTQYF | TRBD2 | TRBV7-9 | . | TRBJ2-3
TGTGCCAGCTCACAGGGGCCCCTTTCACCCCTCCACTTT | CASSQGPLSPLHF | . | TRBV18 | . | TRBJ1-6
TGTGCCAGCAGCCCGGGGGGAGATACGCAGTATTTT | CASSPGGDTQYF | TRBD2 | TRBV7-8 | . | TRBJ2-3
TGTGCCAGCAGCTTAGTGGGGGCTTCTGGAAACACCATATATTTT | CASSLVGASGNTIYF | . | TRBV7-2 | . | TRBJ1-3
TGTGCCTGGAGTTTTGGACAGTTTCAGCCCCAGCATTTT | CAWSFGQFQPQHF | . | TRBV30 | . | TRBJ1-5
TGTGCCAGCAGTGATATAGACAGTGCTGAGCAGTTCTTC | CASSDIDSAEQFF | . | TRBV6-1 | . | TRBJ2-1
TGTGCCAGCAGCCCGTACCAGGGGCTCACTGAAGCTTTCTTT | CASSPYQGLTEAFF | . | TRBV5-6 | . | TRBJ1-1
TGTTCCAGCAGCTTAGAATGGGGCAGTCGGGGGAACACCATATATTTT | CSSSLEWGSRGNTIYF | . | TRBV7-9 | . | TRBJ1-3
TGTGCCAGCAGCGTAGTATCCGGGTGGGACACTGAAGCTTTCTTT | CASSVVSGWDTEAFF | . | TRBV9 | once | TRBJ1-1
TGTGCCAGCAATGTATTGGTGGGGCGCGCTGAAGCTTTCTTT | CASNVLVGRAEAFF | . | TRBV6-5 | . | TRBJ1-1
TGTGCCAGCAGCCAAGGGCCAAATCAGCCCCAGCATTTT | CASSQGPNQPQHF | . | TRBV4-2 | . | TRBJ1-5
TGCGCCAGCAGCTTGGCTCTCGGGGGGGCGTCGGAGACCCAGTACTTC | CASSLALGGASETQYF | TRBD2 | TRBV5-1 | . | TRBJ2-5
TGTGCCAGCAGTGAAACCCGATGGGGACAGAGTACCTACGAGCAGTACTTC | CASSETRWGQSTYEQYF | TRBD1 | TRBV6-1 | . | TRBJ2-7
TGTGCCAGCAGCACTGGACTAGTTCAGGGAGATACGCAGTATTTT | CASSTGLVQGDTQYF | TRBD2 | TRBV5-4 | once | TRBJ2-3
TGTGCCAGCAGCCTAGGGACTAGCGGGGCCACGAACACCGGGGAGCTGTTTTTT | CASSLGTSGATNTGELFF | TRBD2 | TRBV7-2 | once | TRBJ2-2
TGTGCCAGCGCTATCACAGGGGACGCTGGGGCCAACGTCCTGACTTTC | CASAITGDAGANVLTF | TRBD1 | TRBV6-4 | . | TRBJ2-6
TGTGCCAGCAGCCAAGATTCGGCGGGAGGGGGAACTGAAGCTTTCTTT | CASSQDSAGGGTEAFF | . | TRBV14 | few | TRBJ1-1
TGCGCCAGCAGCCGTTCGTGGGGGGAAGAGACCCAGTACTTC | CASSRSWGEETQYF | . | TRBV5-1 | . | TRBJ2-5
TGCGCCAGCAGCTCCGGCGGGGGTCCAAATTCACCCCTCCACTTT | CASSSGGGPNSPLHF | . | TRBV5-1 | . | TRBJ1-6
TGTGCCAGCAGCTTGGCCGGGCGGGGGGGCCGGGAGACCCAGTACTTC | CASSLAGRGGRETQYF | TRBD2 | TRBV5-4 | few | TRBJ2-5
TGTGCCAGCCTGTTCGCTAGCGGGGGCACAGATACGCAGTATTTT | CASLFASGGTDTQYF | TRBD2 | TRBV2 | . | TRBJ2-3
TGTGCCAGCAGTCCCCAACAGGGTTCCCCTTACAATGAGCAGTTCTTC | CASSPQQGSPYNEQFF | . | TRBV27 | once | TRBJ2-1
TGTGCCAGCAGCTTCGGCCGGCAGGGAGGCCTTACCTACTACGAGCAGTACTTC | CASSFGRQGGLTYYEQYF | . | TRBV7-8 | . | TRBJ2-7
TGTGCCACCAGCAGTTTGGAGTATAGCAATCAGCCCCAGCATTTT | CATSSLEYSNQPQHF | . | TRBV15 | few | TRBJ1-5
TGTGCCAGCAGCTCAGGACAGGGGAAGCCCTACAATGAGCAGTTCTTC | CASSSGQGKPYNEQFF | TRBD1 | TRBV7-8 | once | TRBJ2-1
TGTGCCAGCAGTGAGGGGCGGGGCGGGACAGATACGCAGTATTTT | CASSEGRGGTDTQYF | . | TRBV6-4 | . | TRBJ2-3
TGTGCCAGCAATCGGGGGAGAACTGAAGCTTTCTTT | CASNRGRTEAFF | . | TRBV2 | few | TRBJ1-1
TGTGCCAGCAGCTTCCGAGACAGAATGAACACTGAAGCTTTCTTT | CASSFRDRMNTEAFF | . | TRBV7-9 | few | TRBJ1-1
TGTGCCAGCAGCCGAGTGGAGACCCAGTACTTC | CASSRVETQYF | . | TRBV5-6 | once | TRBJ2-5
TGCAGTGCTAGAGATCGGGGTAAAGCTTTCTTT | CSARDRGKAFF | . | TRBV20-1 | . | TRBJ1-1
TGTGCCAGCAGCCCTCAACCGGGACAGGGCTTCTATGGCTACACCTTC | CASSPQPGQGFYGYTF | TRBD1 | TRBV5-4 | . | TRBJ1-2
TGCGCCAGCAGCTTAGGGGGAGAGCAGCTCTACGAGCAGTACTTC | CASSLGGEQLYEQYF | . | TRBV5-1 | . | TRBJ2-7
TGTGCCAGCAGGAGGCACAGGGAGAAATTAAGCTCCTATAATTCACCCCTCCACTTT | CASRRHREKLSSYNSPLHF | . | TRBV6-4 | . | TRBJ1-6
TGCAGCGTTGAAAGTGGGGCGGTCACCGGGGAGCTGTTTTTT | CSVESGAVTGELFF | . | TRBV29-1 | . | TRBJ2-2
TGTGCCAGCAGTCGTGGGACAGGTTATGGCTACACCTTC | CASSRGTGYGYTF | TRBD1 | TRBV2 | . | TRBJ1-2
TGTGCCAGTAGTATAGTGGAGGGAAGAGACACTGAAGCTTTCTTT | CASSIVEGRDTEAFF | . | TRBV19 | . | TRBJ1-1
TGTGCCAACGCCCGGAGTGTGGGGGCGAGAGATACGCAGTATTTT | CANARSVGARDTQYF | . | TRBV6-6 | . | TRBJ2-3
TGTGCCAGCAGCCGACTACGGACGTCACCTTATGGCTACACCTTC | CASSRLRTSPYGYTF | . | TRBV7-2 | . | TRBJ1-2
TGTGCCAGCAGCTTAGGCACAATGAACACCGGGGAGCTGTTTTTT | CASSLGTMNTGELFF | . | TRBV7-2 | . | TRBJ2-2
TGCGCCAGCAGCCCCCGACAGGGCGGCGGAAAACTGTTTTTT | CASSPRQGGGKLFF | TRBD1 | TRBV4-1 | . | TRBJ1-4